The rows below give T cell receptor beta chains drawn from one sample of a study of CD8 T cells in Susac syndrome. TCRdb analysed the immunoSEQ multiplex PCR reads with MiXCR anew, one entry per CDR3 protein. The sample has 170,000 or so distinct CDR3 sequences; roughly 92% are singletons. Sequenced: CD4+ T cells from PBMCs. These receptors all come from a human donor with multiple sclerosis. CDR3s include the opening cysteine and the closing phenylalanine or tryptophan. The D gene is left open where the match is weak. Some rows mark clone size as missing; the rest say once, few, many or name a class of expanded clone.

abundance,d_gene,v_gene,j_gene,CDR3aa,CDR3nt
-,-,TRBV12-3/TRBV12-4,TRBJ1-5,CASRTGGTSNQPQHF,TGTGCCAGCAGGACGGGGGGAACTAGCAATCAGCCCCAGCATTTT
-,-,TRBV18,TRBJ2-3,CASSPQDLRGVDTQYF,TGTGCCAGCTCACCACAGGACCTACGCGGGGTGGATACGCAGTATTTT
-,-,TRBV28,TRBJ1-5,CASRQTDQPQHF,TGTGCCAGCAGACAGACGGATCAGCCCCAGCATTTT
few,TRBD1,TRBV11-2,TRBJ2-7,CASSPIDRGRSTYEQYF,TGTGCCAGCAGCCCCATCGACAGGGGGCGTTCAACCTACGAGCAGTACTTC
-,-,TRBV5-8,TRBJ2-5,CASSTGTKRQETQYF,TGTGCCAGCAGCACGGGAACCAAACGCCAAGAGACCCAGTACTTC
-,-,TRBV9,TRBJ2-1,CASSVAGSVRNEQFF,TGTGCCAGCAGCGTAGCAGGGAGCGTACGGAATGAGCAGTTCTTC
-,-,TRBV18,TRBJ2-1,CASSPPGSPGLGFQFF,TGTGCCAGCTCACCACCGGGAAGTCCAGGTCTAGGGTTCCAGTTCTTC
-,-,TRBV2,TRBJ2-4,CASSREPVRSDF,TGTGCCAGCAGCCGAGAACCCGTGAGGTCGGACTTC
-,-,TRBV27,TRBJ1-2,CASRDNYGYTF,TGTGCCAGCAGGGATAACTATGGCTACACCTTC
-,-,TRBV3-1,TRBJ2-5,CASSLYPGTGGKTQYF,TGTGCCAGCAGCCTTTACCCCGGGACTGGTGGGAAGACCCAGTACTTC
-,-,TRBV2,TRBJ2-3,CASSERWGTDTQYF,TGTGCCAGCAGTGAACGATGGGGCACAGATACGCAGTATTTT
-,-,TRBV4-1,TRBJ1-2,CASSHLFRGRSLGYTF,TGCGCCAGCAGCCACCTTTTTAGGGGACGGTCCCTTGGCTACACCTTC
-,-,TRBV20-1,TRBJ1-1,CSGLGLLNTEAFF,TGCAGTGGGTTGGGTCTTTTGAACACTGAAGCTTTCTTT
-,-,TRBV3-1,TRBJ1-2,CASSLTSTGSRLGYTF,TGTGCCAGCAGCCTTACATCGACCGGCTCACGCCTTGGCTACACCTTC
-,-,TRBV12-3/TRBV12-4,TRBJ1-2,CASSSIDRNNYGYTF,TGTGCCAGCAGTTCGATCGACAGGAACAACTATGGCTACACCTTC
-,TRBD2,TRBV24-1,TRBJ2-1,CATSAKLAGFYNEQFF,TGTGCCACCAGTGCCAAACTAGCGGGGTTCTACAATGAGCAGTTCTTC
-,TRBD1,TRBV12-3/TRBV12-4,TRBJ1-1,CASSFPQGADTEAFF,TGTGCCAGCAGTTTTCCCCAGGGGGCGGACACTGAAGCTTTCTTT
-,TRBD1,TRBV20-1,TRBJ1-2,CSARGDRENYGYTF,TGCAGTGCTAGGGGGGACAGGGAGAACTATGGCTACACCTTC
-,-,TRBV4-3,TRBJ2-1,CASSQGAGTYNEQFF,TGCGCCAGCAGCCAAGGGGCGGGAACCTACAATGAGCAGTTCTTC
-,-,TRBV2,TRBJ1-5,CASSDRDPNQPQHF,TGTGCCAGCAGTGACAGGGACCCCAATCAGCCCCAGCATTTT
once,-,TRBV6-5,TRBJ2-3,CASSRTDSSTDTQYF,TGTGCCAGCAGTCGGACGGATTCTAGCACAGATACGCAGTATTTT
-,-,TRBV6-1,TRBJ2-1,CASSMEVFSYNEQFF,TGTGCCAGCAGTATGGAGGTCTTCTCCTACAATGAGCAGTTCTTC
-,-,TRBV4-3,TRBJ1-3,CASSQGRVYSGNTIYF,TGCGCCAGCAGCCAAGGGAGGGTCTACTCTGGAAACACCATATATTTT
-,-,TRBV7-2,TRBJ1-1,CASSARTAEFEAFF,TGTGCCAGCAGCGCCCGGACAGCAGAGTTTGAAGCTTTCTTT
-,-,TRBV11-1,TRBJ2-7,CASSFQGGEQYF,TGTGCCAGCAGCTTCCAGGGAGGCGAGCAGTACTTC
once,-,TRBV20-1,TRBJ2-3,CSARAQSTQYF,TGCAGTGCTAGAGCCCAGAGTACGCAGTATTTT
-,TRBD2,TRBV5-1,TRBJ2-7,CASSPGLAGALYEQYF,TGCGCCAGCAGCCCGGGACTAGCGGGGGCCCTATACGAGCAGTACTTC
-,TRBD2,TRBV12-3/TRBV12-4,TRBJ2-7,CASSFGGYEQYF,TGTGCCAGCAGTTTCGGGGGGTACGAGCAGTACTTC
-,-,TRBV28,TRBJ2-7,CASSLGVNYEQYF,TGTGCCAGCAGTCTGGGGGTGAACTACGAGCAGTACTTC
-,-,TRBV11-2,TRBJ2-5,CASSLGLWQGSGETQYF,TGTGCCAGCAGCTTAGGCCTTTGGCAGGGAAGCGGAGAGACCCAGTACTTC
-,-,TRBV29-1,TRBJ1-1,CSAWDDRNTEAFF,TGCAGCGCCTGGGACGACAGGAACACTGAAGCTTTCTTT
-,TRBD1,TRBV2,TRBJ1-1,CASSDGTGVLTEAFF,TGTGCCAGCAGTGATGGGACAGGGGTGTTGACTGAAGCTTTCTTT
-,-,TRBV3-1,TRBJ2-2,CASSQGGYTGELFF,TGTGCCAGCAGCCAAGGGGGTTACACCGGGGAGCTGTTTTTT
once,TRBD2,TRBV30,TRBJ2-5,CAWSTLGGAGGPSTQYF,TGTGCCTGGAGCACCCTAGGTGGGGCGGGGGGGCCTTCGACCCAGTACTTC
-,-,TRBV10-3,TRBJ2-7,CAISEGLYEQYF,TGTGCCATCAGTGAGGGCCTTTACGAGCAGTACTTC
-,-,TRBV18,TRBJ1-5,CASSIRGQTDQPQHF,TGTGCCAGCTCAATTCGTGGCCAGACGGACCAGCCCCAGCATTTT
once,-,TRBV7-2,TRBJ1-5,CASSLQSTNQPQHF,TGTGCCAGCAGCTTACAGAGTACTAATCAGCCCCAGCATTTT
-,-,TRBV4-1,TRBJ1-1,CASSLNGQGGAEAFF,TGCGCCAGCAGCCTCAACGGTCAGGGAGGCGCTGAAGCTTTCTTT
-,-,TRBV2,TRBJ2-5,CASSEQRGGETQYF,TGTGCCAGCAGTGAACAAAGGGGAGGAGAGACCCAGTACTTC
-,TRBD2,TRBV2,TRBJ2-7,CASRSGGSSYEQYF,TGTGCCAGCAGGAGCGGGGGAAGCTCCTACGAGCAGTACTTC
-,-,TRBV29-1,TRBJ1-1,CSVEDPGRQNTEAFF,TGCAGCGTTGAAGACCCCGGGCGGCAAAACACTGAAGCTTTCTTT
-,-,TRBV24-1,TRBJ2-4,CATSQIRTDLLAKNIQYF,TGTGCCACCTCTCAAATCCGGACGGACCTTCTAGCCAAAAACATTCAGTACTTC
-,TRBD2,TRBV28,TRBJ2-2,CASSPVLAANTGELFF,TGTGCCAGCAGTCCAGTACTAGCGGCTAACACCGGGGAGCTGTTTTTT
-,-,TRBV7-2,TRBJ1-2,CASSPLGTVNYGYTF,TGTGCCAGCAGCCCTCTCGGGACCGTGAACTATGGCTACACCTTC
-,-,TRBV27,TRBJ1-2,CASSLSVTRPYYGYTF,TGTGCCAGCAGTTTATCAGTGACAAGACCATACTATGGCTACACCTTC
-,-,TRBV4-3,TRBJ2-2,CASSRASGSGELFF,TGCGCCAGCAGCCGGGCCTCGGGTTCCGGGGAGCTGTTTTTT
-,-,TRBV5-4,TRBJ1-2,CASSLVGTANYGYTF,TGTGCCAGCAGCTTGGTGGGGACCGCTAACTATGGCTACACCTTC
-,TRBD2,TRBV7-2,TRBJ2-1,CASSASGAYNEQFF,TGTGCCAGCAGTGCTAGCGGGGCCTACAATGAGCAGTTCTTC
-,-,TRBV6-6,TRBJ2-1,CASSYGTVEQFF,TGTGCCAGCAGTTACGGGACTGTTGAGCAGTTCTTC
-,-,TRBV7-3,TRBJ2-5,CASGLEGRLQETQYF,TGTGCCAGCGGTCTTGAGGGCCGCCTTCAAGAGACCCAGTACTTC
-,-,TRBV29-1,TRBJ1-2,CSAQGHSLSYTF,TGCAGCGCGCAGGGACATTCCCTGAGCTACACCTTC
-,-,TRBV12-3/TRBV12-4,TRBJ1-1,CASSWRRGGPEAFF,TGTGCCAGCAGTTGGAGACGGGGAGGGCCTGAAGCTTTCTTT
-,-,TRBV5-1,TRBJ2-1,CASSLNLGSRDEQFF,TGCGCCAGCAGCTTGAACCTGGGAAGTCGCGATGAGCAGTTCTTC
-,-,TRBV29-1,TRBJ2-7,CSVQPPGSEQYF,TGCAGCGTTCAGCCCCCAGGGTCCGAGCAGTACTTC
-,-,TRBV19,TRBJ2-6,CASSYRAAGANVLTF,TGTGCCAGTAGTTACAGGGCGGCTGGGGCCAACGTCCTGACTTTC